These 20 T cell receptor beta chains were all obtained from the same sample, sequenced in a study of T-cell memory formation after mild COVID-19. A single record per CDR3 protein comes from TCRdb applying MiXCR to the 5' RACE reads. The repertoire holds 410,000 or so distinct CDR3 sequences, with 23% as singletons. Sequencing used PBMCs or a T cell subset sorted from them (not recorded which). All receptors derive from an adult woman who had mild COVID-19 (a few samples of this study predate the infection). Cell type and time point are not known.

This clonotype was found many times. The gene calls are TRBV5-1 and TRBJ2-3; TRBD2 is a possible D gene (6 bases). Looked up from germline, CDR1 is SGHRS and CDR2 is YFSETQ. With 4 bases removed from V and 0 bases from J, the gap between germline ends came to 9 bases. This CDR3 is 14 amino acids long. The CDR3 is CASSQSGSTDTQYF. The CDR3 coding sequence is TGCGCCAGCAGCCAGAGCGGGAGCACAGATACGCAGTATTTT.

The V call is TRBV24-1, the J call TRBJ2-3; 9 bases are a match to TRBD2. Germline CDR1 and CDR2: KGHDR and SFDVKD. Trimming at V came to 8 bases and at J to 3 bases, leaving 5 bases not matched to a gene. This CDR3 is built from 14 residues. The CDR3 sequence is CATNAGLATDTQYF. CDR3 nucleotide sequence: TGTGCCACCAATGCCGGACTAGCGACAGATACGCAGTATTTT.

This clonotype was observed a handful of times. This chain uses TRBV4-3 with TRBJ2-4; 9 nucleotides align to TRBD2. With V trimmed by 3 bases and J by 8 bases, 11 bases remained unmatched. Germline V gene sequence: CDR1 LGHNA, CDR2 YSLEER. The CDR3 length is 16 residues. CDR3 loop: CASSHDPSGNPDIQYF. The CDR3 nucleotides read TGCGCCAGCAGCCATGACCCTAGCGGGAATCCGGACATTCAGTACTTC.

The chain combines TRBV14 with TRBJ1-2; 7 nucleotides agree with TRBD1. In germline, CDR1 is SGHDN, CDR2 FVKESK. Trimming removed 6 bases from V and 5 bases from J; junction bases left unmatched: 9. This CDR3 is 14 amino acids long. The CDR3 loop is CASRRGAGGYGYTF. In DNA form, the CDR3 reads TGTGCCAGCAGAAGAGGGGCAGGGGGTTATGGCTACACCTTC. Complete variable domain (other parts from reference TRBV14 and TRBJ1-2): EAGVTQFPSHSVIEKGQTVTLRCDPISGHDNLYWYRRVMGKEIKFLLHFVKESKQDESGMPNNRFLAERTGGTYSTLKVQPAELEDSGVYFCASRRGAGGYGYTFGSGTRLTVV.

The chain combines TRBV12-3 or TRBV12-4 with TRBJ2-5, with D uncertain. Deletions cut 5 bases from V and 3 bases from J, with 13 bases between. This CDR3 contains 14 residues. The chain's CDR3 is CASSPAWREETQYF. In DNA form, the CDR3 reads TGTGCCAGCAGTCCCGCGTGGCGCGAAGAGACCCAGTACTTC.

The chain employs TRBV5-1 and TRBJ2-3; 7 bases agree with TRBD1. V dropped 2 bases and J dropped 5; count of bases not matched to a gene: 5. The V gene's germline CDR1 is SGHRS and CDR2 YFSETQ. CDR3 length: 14 amino acids. The CDR3: CASSLNNRGDTQYF. The CDR3 DNA reads TGCGCCAGCAGCTTAAATAACAGGGGAGATACGCAGTATTTT. Full variable domain (missing parts from reference TRBV5-1 and TRBJ2-3): KAGVTQTPRYLIKTRGQQVTLSCSPISGHRSVSWYQQTPGQGLQFLFEYFSETQRNKGNFPGRFSGRQFSNSRSEMNVSTLELGDSALYLCASSLNNRGDTQYFGPGTRLTVL.

The chain joins TRBV5-1 to TRBJ2-1; D gene ambiguous. The V gene's germline CDR1 is SGHRS and CDR2 YFSETQ. Trimming removed 0 bases at V and 8 bases at J, with 15 bases between. The CDR3 runs 15 residues. The CDR3 DNA follows: TGCGCCAGCAGCTTGGTCGGCGGCCTGGTAGATGAGCAGTTCTTC. Its protein product is CASSLVGGLVDEQFF.

CDR3 DNA sequence: TGTGCCAGCAGCCCGGAGTTGGGACAGGGAGCAGTCCAGCCCCAGCATTTT. This gives the protein CASSPELGQGAVQPQHF. This chain connects TRBV7-6 to TRBJ1-5; 9 positions match TRBD1. The CDR3 consists of 17 residues. Per the germline V gene, CDR1 is SGHVS and CDR2 is FNYEAQ. Trimming cost V 5 bases and J 7 bases; bases outside gene matches: 15.

This clonotype was detected a few times. The chain links TRBV2 to TRBJ2-7; TRBD1 matches at 9 bases. The length of the CDR3 is 13 residues. Unmatched junction bases numbered 1, after V lost 7 bases and J lost 0 bases. The germline gives CDR1 SNHLY, CDR2 FYNNEI. For the CDR3, the DNA is TGTGCCAGCAAGGACAGGGGCTCCTACGAGCAGTACTTC. This encodes CASKDRGSYEQYF.

This clonotype was seen a few times. V is TRBV25-1 and J is TRBJ2-2; D may correspond to TRBD1 or TRBD2 (5 bases each). V lost 3 bases and J lost 1, with 12 bases in between. CDR1 and CDR2 (germline): MGHDK, SYGVNS. This CDR3 comprises 16 residues. The CDR3 DNA reads TGTGCCAGCAGTGATCCCGGGACGGTGAACACCGGGGAGCTGTTTTTT. Amino acids: CASSDPGTVNTGELFF.

This clonotype was picked up a small number of times. The V gene is TRBV6-5, the J gene TRBJ2-5; D is unclear. CDR3 length equals 13 residues. Trimming stripped 8 bases from V and 4 bases from J, with 14 bases between. Germline assignment: CDR1 MNHEY and CDR2 SVGAGI. The CDR3 DNA reads as TGTGCCAGCGGCCGCCGGGTTGGAGAGACCCAGTACTTC. The encoded protein is CASGRRVGETQYF.

The chain combines TRBV7-3 with TRBJ2-2; no clear D gene. CDR1 and CDR2 (germline): SGHTA, FQGTGA. V lost 3 bases to trimming and J lost 1 base, with 6 bases between them. This CDR3 region has 14 residues. In DNA, the CDR3 is TGTGCCAGCAGCTTGGGGTTGAACACCGGGGAGCTGTTTTTT. This codes for CASSLGLNTGELFF.

This sequence joins TRBV30 and TRBJ2-7, with a tentative D call TRBD2 (6 bases). The CDR3 totals 13 residues. Germline V gene lookup returns CDR1 GTSNPN and CDR2 SVGIG (reference sequence). The V gene lost 5 bases and the J gene lost 7 bases, with 18 bases spanning the gap. The CDR3 DNA reads as TGTGCCTGGGCCTGGGACTCCGTGGGGGAGCAGTACTTC. The encoded protein is CAWAWDSVGEQYF.

A few counts support this clonotype. This rearrangement joins TRBV24-1 to TRBJ2-1; D remains ambiguous. This CDR3 comprises 13 residues. Germline V gene sequence: CDR1 KGHDR, CDR2 SFDVKD. The germline V and J ends were trimmed by 3 bases and 6 bases, with 8 bases remaining between them. CDR3 bases: TGTGCCACCAGTGATCCCGACTTCAATGAGCAGTTCTTC. It codes for CATSDPDFNEQFF.

The rearrangement links TRBV11-2 to TRBJ2-2; unclear D gene. Trimming removed 8 bases from V and 4 bases from J, with 17 bases in between. Germline-derived CDR1 and CDR2 are SGHAT and FQNNGV. The CDR3 runs to 15 residues. The CDR3 nucleotides are TGTGCCAGCGGGCCCCCCCTTTTGGCCACCGGGGAGCTGTTTTTT. Translated, it gives CASGPPLLATGELFF.

This clonotype was seen a handful of times. The V gene is TRBV7-9, the J gene TRBJ2-4, with TRBD2 matching over 10 bases. The J segment lost 3 bases and the V segment lost 1 base, leaving 6 bases of the junction unmatched. CDR3 size: 17 residues. Germline assignment: CDR1 SEHNR and CDR2 FQNEAQ (reference sequence). The CDR3 DNA sequence: TGTGCCAGCAGCTTAGAAAACGCTAGCGGGGGCAAAAACATTCAGTACTTC. Its protein is CASSLENASGGKNIQYF.

Only a few counts were recorded for this clonotype. The V call is TRBV5-6, the J call TRBJ2-7; D call uncertain. This CDR3 has 15 residues. V was cut by 2 bases and J by 4 bases, with 16 bases left in between. The germline CDR1 and CDR2 sequences are SGHDT and YYEEEE. The CDR3: CASSFRSLTRYEQYF. The DNA of the CDR3 is TGTGCCAGCAGCTTCCGGAGCCTTACGCGTTACGAGCAGTACTTC.

This clonotype was observed at least ten times. The CDR3 protein is CASSIYSGLGGNEQFF. DNA of the CDR3: TGTGCCAGCAGTATATACTCGGGACTAGGGGGGAATGAGCAGTTCTTC. The chain uses TRBV12-3 or TRBV12-4 and TRBJ2-1; 8 nucleotides line up with TRBD2. V lost 5 bases and J lost 7; bases outside the gene matches: 13. The CDR3 is made up of 16 amino acids.

The chain combines TRBV29-1 with TRBJ2-2, with D perhaps matching TRBD2 (6 bases). Germline V gene sequence: CDR1 SQVTM, CDR2 ANQGSEA. The CDR3 loop spans 14 amino acids. Trimming pared 0 bases from V and 6 bases from J, leaving 11 bases between. The CDR3 DNA reads TGCAGCGTTGAAGAGTCGACTAGTCCCGGGGAGCTGTTTTTT. Protein product: CSVEESTSPGELFF.

This clonotype was detected a few times. The rearrangement uses TRBV20-1 and TRBJ2-4; 10 bases agree with TRBD1. Per the germline V gene, CDR1 is DFQATT and CDR2 is SNEGSKA (reference sequence). The CDR3 runs 14 residues. J gave up 5 bases and V 2 bases, and 3 bases lay outside the gene matches. The CDR3 DNA reads TGCAGTGCTAGACCCGGGACAGGGGAAAACATTCAGTACTTC. Translating it yields CSARPGTGENIQYF.